This TCR beta chain was found in a study of shared clonotypes between healthy human individuals. A single count supports this clone. The antigen remains unidentified. Study results and limitations: Larger estimated richness was generally seen in naive subsets than in memory subsets.

Repertoires were generated with immunoSEQ multiplex PCR, while TCRdb's copy carries only in-frame clones and drops some. The sample contains over a million clones, about 96% of which appear only once. Germline V gene sequence: CDR1 SNHLY, CDR2 FYNNEI. Trimming at V came to 5 bases and at J to 0 bases, leaving 4 bases not matched to a gene. The CDR3 loop spans 15 amino acids. The specimen was naive CD4+ T cells sorted from blood. Subset given: CD45RA+ positively selected. The chain joins TRBV2 to TRBJ1-5; 7 bases align to TRBD1. This TCR was recovered from a man younger than 45 in good health. The CDR3 sequence is CASSRRTGSNQPQHF. CDR3 bases: TGTGCCAGCAGTCGAAGGACAGGTAGCAATCAGCCCCAGCATTTT.